A selection of T cell receptor beta chains follows, all from one sample in a study of Ad26.COV2.S vaccination and SARS-CoV-2 variants. Some clones are missing from TCRdb's copy, which holds only in-frame ones; the method was immunoSEQ multiplex PCR. The sample lists 350,000 to 500,000 clones; less than 95% were seen once. Here the sequenced sample was peripheral blood, taken in a trial of Ad26.COV2.S vaccine versus placebo. The receptors shown here come from a person aged 18-60 years who received the Ad26.COV2.S COVID-19 vaccine or a placebo. The CDR3 runs from the conserved cysteine through the conserved F or W.

J | length | V | CDR3
TRBJ2-7 | 15 | TRBV7-8 | CASTPRRVGYDEQYF
TRBJ1-2 | 13 | TRBV6-5 | CASSYSESHGYTF
TRBJ2-7 | 15 | TRBV6-1 | CASSNPRTVVHEQYF
TRBJ2-7 | 16 | TRBV28 | CASSSRQAGGYYEQYF
TRBJ2-1 | 16 | TRBV18 | CASSPPGAGGGDEQFF
TRBJ2-2 | 16 | TRBV24-1 | CATSDADRAVTGELFF
TRBJ2-7 | 15 | TRBV6-5 | CASRAWTGGDYEQYF
TRBJ2-1 | 15 | TRBV5-4 | CASSLLRNSYNEQFF
TRBJ2-3 | 16 | TRBV27 | CASSPWTGEGTDTQYF
TRBJ2-1 | 11 | TRBV27 | CASSNRDWQFF
TRBJ2-2 | 17 | TRBV9 | CASSVPLDGVHTGELFF
TRBJ2-2 | 16 | TRBV19 | CASSILSGRNTGELFF
TRBJ1-1 | 20 | TRBV6-2/TRBV6-3 | CASSYSAYDGRGKGYTEAFF
TRBJ2-2 | 17 | TRBV11-3 | CASSLRLAGGTTGELFF
TRBJ2-3 | 16 | TRBV2 | CASSSGRALGTDTQYF
TRBJ2-2 | 16 | TRBV28 | CASSLFPAGGVGELFF
TRBJ1-3 | 14 | TRBV2 | CASSTGASGNTIYF
TRBJ1-5 | 14 | TRBV9 | CASSQGGGPQPQHF
TRBJ2-3 | 14 | TRBV6-1 | CASSEGPRRDTQYF
TRBJ2-3 | 16 | TRBV27 | CASSLFGIRQADTQYF
TRBJ2-7 | 11 | TRBV4-2 | CASSQGNEQYF
TRBJ2-2 | 16 | TRBV6-2/TRBV6-3 | CASSAPGEGSTGELFF
TRBJ2-2 | 15 | TRBV30 | CAWSVSRGNTGELFF
TRBJ2-7 | 12 | TRBV18 | CATSGSGYEQYF
TRBJ1-4 | 12 | TRBV28 | CASSLEGEKLFF
TRBJ1-3 | 15 | TRBV28 | CASLGQAFSGNTIYF
TRBJ2-2 | 15 | TRBV7-9 | CASSLQGSVTGELFF
TRBJ2-1 | 17 | TRBV7-8 | CASSPFPGGPSYNEQFF
TRBJ2-1 | 15 | TRBV3-1/TRBV3-2 | CASSQDQGRDNEQFF
TRBJ1-2 | 14 | TRBV7-8 | CASSLRVDDYGYTF
TRBJ1-2 | 15 | TRBV27 | CASSLIHPANYGYTF
TRBJ2-7 | 14 | TRBV6-5 | CASTQEGGPYEQYF
TRBJ1-4 | 16 | TRBV4-1 | CASSQHDAIPGEKLFF